The 32 T cell receptor beta chains given below trace back to one sample, sequenced in a study of cytomegalovirus exposure and HLA in healthy donors. PCR amplification relied on 60 Vbeta primers (plus 13 Jbeta primers). Profiled with immunoSEQ multiplex PCR; TCRdb holds only in-frame clones, not every one. Of under 200,000 clones in the sample, 80% are singletons; the top ten hold less than 7%. Material: PBMCs. These receptors originate from a man aged 40-50 years in good health and CMV-seropositive.

This rearrangement joins TRBV7-2 to TRBJ2-7; TRBD1 matches at 7 bases. The CDR3 loop spans 14 amino acids. The V and J ends lost 5 bases and 3 bases, in that order; junction bases with no gene match: 7. The germline gives CDR1 SGHTA, CDR2 FQGNSA. The DNA for the CDR3 is TGTGCCAGCAGCGGGGACAGTTCCCTCTACGAGCAGTACTTC. Protein product: CASSGDSSLYEQYF.

This clone was recorded only once. J is TRBJ2-7 and V is TRBV6-5; 8 bases line up with TRBD1. Germline-derived CDR1 and CDR2 are MNHEY and SVGAGI. V was clipped by 6 bases and J by 3 bases; unmatched bases: 7. The CDR3 contains 14 residues. CDR3: CASRTRQGHYEQYF. DNA for the CDR3: TGTGCCAGCAGGACACGACAGGGGCACTACGAGCAGTACTTC.

This clone was observed a few times. The chain uses TRBV27 and TRBJ2-1; TRBD2 agrees at 9 bases. V dropped 7 bases and J dropped 12; count of bases not matched to a gene: 4. This CDR3 spans 11 amino acids. The germline gives CDR1 MNHEY, CDR2 SMNVEV (reference sequence). CDR3 in amino acids: CASIYSGGQFF. The CDR3 nucleotides read TGTGCCAGCATCTATAGCGGGGGGCAGTTCTTC.

This clone occurred a few times. This chain uses TRBV4-1 with TRBJ1-2; 7 positions match TRBD1. CDR1 is MGHRA, CDR2 YSYEKL, per germline. With V trimmed by 3 bases and J by 2 bases, 6 bases remained unmatched. The CDR3 extends over 15 amino acids. CDR3 bases: TGCGCCAGCAGCCATACGACAGGGAACAACTATGGCTACACCTTC. The encoded protein is CASSHTTGNNYGYTF.

Concerning this clone itself: An end of the junction does not agree with germline; a read error may underlie this. DNA for the CDR3: TGTGCTAGCAGCCTAGATAGCGGAAATGAGCAGTTCTTC. Its translation: CASSLDSGNEQFF. The V call is TRBV7-7, the J call TRBJ2-1, with a possible D match to TRBD2 (6 bases). The CDR3 has 13 amino acids. Germline lookup yields CDR1 SSHAT and CDR2 FNYEAQ (reference sequence).

In its sample, this clone is medium-sized. V usage is TRBV6-4 and J usage is TRBJ1-1; D unresolved. This CDR3 is built from 13 residues. The V gene's germline CDR1 is MRHNA and CDR2 SNTAGT. V was cut by 4 bases and J by 1 base, with 7 bases left in between. The CDR3 reads CASSADTNTEAFF. The CDR3 DNA follows: TGTGCCAGCAGTGCCGACACGAACACTGAAGCTTTCTTT.

CDR3 protein: CASRFSGGVAGELFF. The CDR3 region has the DNA TGTGCCAGCAGGTTCAGCGGGGGGGTCGCCGGGGAGCTGTTTTTT. The gene calls are TRBV28 and TRBJ2-2; TRBD2 agrees at 10 bases. Unmatched junction bases numbered 7, after V lost 6 bases and J lost 6 bases. Germline V lookup: CDR1 MDHEN, CDR2 SYDVKM. The CDR3 totals 15 residues.

The rearrangement links TRBV18 to TRBJ2-7; perhaps TRBD2 as D (5 bases). CDR1 and CDR2 from the germline V gene are KGHSH and LQKENI. The CDR3 is made up of 14 amino acids. Deletions cut 1 base from V and 6 bases from J, with 13 bases between. The CDR3 here is CASSPQGFRGEQYF. CDR3 in DNA: TGTGCCAGCTCACCACAAGGGTTCCGGGGCGAGCAGTACTTC.

The CDR3: CASSLGRWQGGSYEQYF. The CDR3 nucleotides read TGTGCCAGCAGTTTGGGACGGTGGCAGGGGGGTTCCTACGAGCAGTACTTC. The V and J genes are TRBV28 and TRBJ2-7, with a possible D match to TRBD1 (7 bases). The length of the CDR3 is 17 residues. Looked up from germline, CDR1 is MDHEN and CDR2 is SYDVKM. V was clipped by 3 bases and J by 1 base, with 19 bases between them.

The rearrangement uses TRBV15 and TRBJ2-3; 10 bases map to TRBD1. Germline V gives CDR1 LNHNV, CDR2 YYDKDF (reference sequence). This CDR3 spans 15 amino acids. V was clipped by 3 bases and J by 6 bases; unmatched bases: 6. CDR3 amino acids: CATSSGQGGSDTQYF. The DNA of the CDR3 is TGTGCCACCAGCAGTGGACAGGGGGGGTCCGATACGCAGTATTTT.

The chain recombines TRBV6-4 with TRBJ1-3; D is possibly TRBD1 (5 bases). Germline V gene lookup returns CDR1 MRHNA and CDR2 SNTAGT. The CDR3 spans 13 residues. The V end was cut by 0 bases, the J end by 11 bases, with 11 bases between. CDR3 protein: CASSDSGRGAIYF. The CDR3 nucleotides read TGTGCCAGCAGTGACTCTGGACGGGGGGCCATATATTTT.

The J gene is TRBJ2-2, the V gene TRBV11-3; D may be TRBD2 (6 bases). Germline-derived CDR1 and CDR2 are SGHNT and YENEEA. V shed 5 bases and J shed 5 bases, with 12 bases lying between them. The CDR3 sequence is 14 residues long. The CDR3: CASSQPGVTGELFF. The CDR3 DNA reads as TGTGCCAGCAGCCAACCGGGGGTTACCGGGGAGCTGTTTTTT.

V gene TRBV29-1 combines with J gene TRBJ1-1; TRBD1 is a possible D gene (6 bases). V was shortened by 7 bases and J by 2 bases, with 11 bases between the two germline ends. Germline assignment: CDR1 SQVTM and CDR2 ANQGSEA. The length of the CDR3 is 12 residues. The CDR3 loop is CSAGTLNTEAFF. The DNA for the CDR3 is TGCAGCGCCGGGACACTTAACACTGAAGCTTTCTTT.

The rearrangement uses TRBV28 and TRBJ2-2; 10 bases are a match to TRBD1. After removal of 5 bases from V and 5 bases from J, the junction contained 8 bases not matched to a gene. The CDR3 spans 16 residues. Germline V lookup: CDR1 MDHEN, CDR2 SYDVKM. The CDR3 protein is CASSPGTGDGTGELFF. The CDR3 DNA sequence: TGTGCCAGCAGTCCAGGGACAGGGGACGGGACCGGGGAGCTGTTTTTT.

The chain links TRBV10-3 to TRBJ2-1; the match to TRBD2 covers 7 bases. From germline, CDR1 is ENHRY and CDR2 SYGVKD. This CDR3 comprises 13 residues. Trimming removed 8 bases from V and 3 bases from J; junction bases left unmatched: 4. The CDR3 DNA sequence: TGTGCCATCGAGGCGGGGGACTACAATGAGCAGTTCTTC. This codes for CAIEAGDYNEQFF.

The chain is built from TRBV7-8 and TRBJ2-5; TRBD1 aligns across 7 bases. Losses at the gene ends were 5 bases for V and 4 bases for J; bases not matched to a gene: 4. CDR3 length: 13 residues. The germline CDR1 and CDR2 sequences are SGHVS and FQNEAQ. The chain's CDR3 is CASSPPGGETQYF. CDR3 sequence (DNA): TGTGCCAGCAGCCCCCCAGGGGGAGAGACCCAGTACTTC.

In this sample, this clone turned up a few times. The V gene is TRBV7-2, the J gene TRBJ1-2; 7 bases are shared with TRBD1. The CDR3 extends over 12 amino acids. CDR1 SGHTA and CDR2 FQGNSA come from the germline V gene. With 7 bases clipped from V and 5 bases from J, the junction kept 4 bases outside the gene matches. The chain's CDR3 is CASKGARYGYTF. CDR3 in DNA: TGTGCCAGCAAGGGGGCGCGGTATGGCTACACCTTC.

The V and J genes are TRBV27 and TRBJ1-5; no definite D call. This CDR3 contains 15 residues. The germline V and J ends were trimmed by 0 bases and 2 bases, with 8 bases remaining between them. Germline CDR1 reads MNHEY; CDR2 reads SMNVEV (reference sequence). The CDR3 region has the DNA TGTGCCAGCAGTTTATCACCCTACGGCAATCAGCCCCAGCATTTT. It encodes CASSLSPYGNQPQHF.

This clone occurred once. The chain employs TRBV19 and TRBJ1-1, with unresolved D. V lost 9 bases and J lost 5, with 19 bases in between. There are 14 residues in the CDR3. Per germline, CDR1 LNHDA and CDR2 SQIVND (reference sequence). CDR3 in amino acids: CASARSGVRTEAFF. For the CDR3, the DNA is TGTGCCAGCGCCCGGTCCGGGGTGAGGACTGAAGCTTTCTTT.

This clone has only a few counts. This rearrangement joins TRBV27 to TRBJ2-5; 7 bases agree with TRBD2. The CDR3 is 14 amino acids. The germline CDR1 and CDR2 sequences are MNHEY and SMNVEV (reference sequence). J was trimmed by 5 bases and V by 8 bases; bases with no gene match: 11. CDR3 coding DNA: TGTGCCAGCTCCGTGGGAGGGTACCTGGAGACCCAGTACTTC. Translating gives CASSVGGYLETQYF.

The chain carries TRBV18 and TRBJ2-5; tentative D call: TRBD2 (6 bases). This CDR3 spans 15 amino acids. Germline assignment: CDR1 KGHSH and CDR2 LQKENI. V was shortened by 3 bases and J by 1 base, with 12 bases between the two germline ends. The CDR3 DNA reads TGTGCCAGCTCACCCAGGAGGGGTCCCCAAGAGACCCAGTACTTC. Translating gives CASSPRRGPQETQYF.

V and J are TRBV2 and TRBJ1-4; TRBD1 matches 8 bases. Looked up from germline, CDR1 is SNHLY and CDR2 is FYNNEI. The CDR3 contains 15 residues. J was trimmed by 4 bases and V by 3 bases; bases with no gene match: 4. The CDR3 sequence is CASSDPGGGNEKLFF. DNA for the CDR3: TGTGCCAGCAGTGACCCAGGGGGCGGTAATGAAAAACTGTTTTTT. Full variable domain (outside the CDR3, taken from reference TRBV2 and TRBJ1-4): EPEVTQTPSHQVTQMGQEVILRCVPISNHLYFYWYRQILGQKVEFLVSFYNNEISEKSEIFDDQFSVERPDGSNFTLKIRSTKLEDSAMYFCASSDPGGGNEKLFFGSGTQLSVL.

This clone was seen only once. The chain couples TRBV6-1 to TRBJ2-7; tentatively, D is TRBD2 (5 bases). Trimming stripped 0 bases from V and 0 bases from J, with 6 bases between. The CDR3 length is 14 residues. Germline CDR1 and CDR2: MNHNS and SASEGT. Here the CDR3 DNA reads TGTGCCAGCAGTGAAGCGGGGAGCTCCTACGAGCAGTACTTC. This translates into CASSEAGSSYEQYF.

This rearrangement joins TRBV6-6 to TRBJ1-6, with a tentative D call TRBD1 (5 bases). Trimming took 0 bases from V and 9 from J, leaving 15 bases between them. Germline CDR1 MNHNY, CDR2 SVGAGI (reference sequence). The CDR3 is 16 residues long. CDR3 loop: CASSYSDGRGVSPLHF. The CDR3 DNA is TGTGCCAGCAGTTACTCGGATGGGAGGGGCGTTTCACCCCTCCACTTT.

The rearrangement joins TRBV5-1 to TRBJ2-3; D is uncertain. Trimming pared 4 bases from V and 0 bases from J, leaving 15 bases between. Germline CDR1 is SGHRS and CDR2 is YFSETQ. The CDR3 spans 16 residues. The CDR3 sequence is CASSPQVSSSTDTQYF. The CDR3 DNA sequence: TGCGCCAGCAGCCCTCAGGTCTCTTCTAGCACAGATACGCAGTATTTT.

The rearrangement uses TRBV25-1 and TRBJ1-1; D is possibly TRBD1 (5 bases). Per the germline V gene, CDR1 is MGHDK and CDR2 is SYGVNS. The CDR3 runs to 17 residues. V dropped 1 base and J dropped 1 base, with 16 bases sitting between them. Written as DNA, the CDR3 is TGTGCCAGCAGTGAATGGCCAGGGACTTCGGCGAACACTGAAGCTTTCTTT. It is translated as CASSEWPGTSANTEAFF.

The chain employs TRBV19 and TRBJ2-3; TRBD2 matches at 14 bases. CDR1 LNHDA and CDR2 SQIVND come from the germline V gene (reference sequence). Unmatched junction bases numbered 1, after V lost 5 bases and J lost 6 bases. This CDR3 is built from 14 residues. CDR3 region: CASSRTSGGDTQYF. As DNA, the CDR3 is TGTGCCAGTAGTCGGACTAGCGGGGGGGATACGCAGTATTTT.

This clone has a handful of counts. V and J are TRBV19 and TRBJ2-1; TRBD2 matches 7 bases. CDR1 LNHDA and CDR2 SQIVND come from the germline V gene (reference sequence). V was clipped by 6 bases and J by 9 bases; unmatched bases: 11. The CDR3 runs 14 residues. In DNA form, the CDR3 reads TGTGCCAGTAGCCCCGGGCCCCAGCGGGGTGAGCAGTTCTTC. Translated: CASSPGPQRGEQFF.

V is TRBV29-1 and J is TRBJ2-7; 9 bases fit TRBD1. Trimming at V came to 7 bases and at J to 4 bases, leaving 11 bases not matched to a gene. This CDR3 contains 14 residues. Germline V gene data show CDR1 as SQVTM and CDR2 as ANQGSEA. CDR3 DNA sequence: TGCAGCGGCGGGGGCGGGACAGGGAGATACGAGCAGTACTTC. It encodes CSGGGGTGRYEQYF.

The V call is TRBV19, the J call TRBJ2-2; 10 nucleotides match TRBD2. CDR3 size: 14 residues. J lost 3 bases, V lost 8 bases, and 3 bases had no gene match. Germline V lookup: CDR1 LNHDA, CDR2 SQIVND (reference sequence). The CDR3: CASRSGGYTGELFF. In DNA form, the CDR3 reads TGTGCCAGTCGTAGCGGGGGGTACACCGGGGAGCTGTTTTTT.

V usage is TRBV5-1 and J usage is TRBJ2-7; no definite D call. Between the trimmed V and J ends, which lost 4 bases and 1 base, there was a span of 12 bases. Looked up from germline, CDR1 is SGHRS and CDR2 is YFSETQ. This CDR3 has 14 amino acids. As DNA, the CDR3 is TGCGCCAGCAGCGTGGACCTTCGGTCCTACGAGCAGTACTTC. Encoded protein: CASSVDLRSYEQYF. The whole variable domain, filled in from reference TRBV5-1 and TRBJ2-7, reads KAGVTQTPRYLIKTRGQQVTLSCSPISGHRSVSWYQQTPGQGLQFLFEYFSETQRNKGNFPGRFSGRQFSNSRSEMNVSTLELGDSALYLCASSVDLRSYEQYFGPGTRLTVT.

The chain recombines TRBV5-1 with TRBJ1-6, with D unclear. The ends were cut back, 0 bases at V and 7 bases at J, with 11 bases in the middle. The germline V gene has CDR1 SGHRS and CDR2 YFSETQ. The CDR3 contains 15 residues. CDR3 amino acids: CASSLDRRENSPLHF. The CDR3 region has the DNA TGCGCCAGCAGCTTGGACCGCCGGGAGAATTCACCCCTCCACTTT.